This TCR beta chain comes out of a study of tumor-infiltrating lymphocytes in oesophageal squamous cell carcinoma. CDR1 is SGHTA, CDR2 FQGNSA, per germline. The CDR3 extends over 15 amino acids. As concerns this clonotype: Its ends do not fully match the called genes, so a read error is possible.

One entry per CDR3 protein results from TCRdb running MiXCR on the PCR reads. Found here are around 15,000 distinct CDR3 sequences, 40% to 65% of them singletons; the top ten hold roughly a fifth. The sample was esophageal tumor tissue. The rearrangement uses TRBV7-2 and TRBJ2-7; TRBD2 matches 14 bases. This clonotype was sampled from a male donor with esophageal squamous cell carcinoma. As DNA, the CDR3 is TGTGCCAGCAGCGCCGGGACTAGCGGGAGATACGAGCAGTACTTT. Translation: CASSAGTSGRYEQYF.